The T cell receptor beta chain described here comes from a study of shared clonotypes between healthy human individuals. It was into CD45RA+ naive and CD45RA-negative memory subsets that the CD4+ cells were split. Regarding the study as a whole: Naive subsets generally exceeded memory subsets in estimated richness. Among a few donors, about 4.6% of naive CD4 clonotypes were found in common.

Note on this clone: The antigen remains unidentified. A junction boundary mismatches the germline segment, possibly from a read error. Different DNA sequences within this sample yield the same CDR3.

TCRdb keeps only in-frame clones here, not all; method: immunoSEQ multiplex PCR. The table includes around 940,000 clones, roughly 72% detected once. The sequenced sample was memory CD4+ T cells sorted from blood. Regarding subset: CD45RA-negative fraction. This clonotype originated in a man between 18 and 35 years old in good health.

CDR3: CASREDKSYEQYF. The CDR3 DNA sequence: TGTGCCAGTAGAGAAGACAAATCCTACGAGCAATACTTC. V and J are TRBV10-3 and TRBJ2-7; no reliable D call. Germline CDR1 and CDR2: ENHRY and SYGVKD. The CDR3 is 13 amino acids.